This T cell receptor (beta chain) was identified in a study of T cells in Graves' hyperthyroidism and ophthalmopathy. The germline CDR1 and CDR2 sequences are SNHLY and FYNNEI. The CDR3 has 15 amino acids. V shed 6 bases and J shed 4 bases, with 18 bases lying between them. The study enrolled patients aged 18 to 65 with newly diagnosed hyperthyroidism of under 2 months' duration. RNA transcripts gave rise to amplified TCR beta CDR3 regions. With the HTBI primer set, the TCR CDR3 went through a first round of RT-PCR. TCRdb processed the multiplex PCR reads anew with MiXCR; each CDR3 protein has one entry. This table holds 470,000 or so distinct CDR3 sequences, around 20% found once. General study findings and limits: Stable hyperthyroidism was separated from ophthalmopathy by a model based on 13 V-J features. The model's output predicted ophthalmopathy at a median of around 6.9 months prior to onset.

There are a few counts of this clonotype. Its antigen is unidentified. The chain carries TRBV2 and TRBJ2-5, with TRBD1 as a possible D gene (5 bases). This receptor was taken from a man between 18 and 35 years old with Graves' hyperthyroidism. Sequencing was carried out using blood. CDR3 nucleotide sequence: TGTGCCAGCAGACCACCCAGGACAAGGGGAGAGACCCAGTACTTC. The encoded protein is CASRPPRTRGETQYF.